This T cell receptor (beta chain) was identified during a study of blood T cell repertoires in COVID-19. Study information: Samples came from the United States, Italy and Spain, spanning acute and convalescent COVID-19. The analysed material was cDNA or gDNA that came from T cells, B-cell-depleted T cells, or PBMCs.

Authors' analysis steps: Amplification of reference gene primers provided the estimated nucleated cell counts. The data were produced by immunoSEQ multiplex PCR, yet TCRdb's version contains in-frame clones alone and is incomplete. The DNA gave D and trimming, while V, J and clone size come from that table. The sample consists of about 180,000 clones, about 83% of them appearing once. This TCR came from a human donor in a cohort sampled during active COVID-19. The sample was peripheral blood.

The CDR3 is CASSLAASPYEQYF. CDR3 DNA: TGTGCCAGCAGCTTAGCGGCCTCCCCCTACGAGCAGTACTTC. The rearrangement links TRBV7-2 to TRBJ2-7, with D unresolved. The CDR3 contains 14 residues. Trimming stripped 0 bases from V and 2 bases from J, with 8 bases between. Germline V CDR1 and CDR2: SGHTA, FQGNSA.